The TCR beta chain under discussion was sequenced for a study of cytomegalovirus exposure and HLA in healthy donors. The CDR3 spans 15 residues. V was pared by 5 bases and J by 2 bases, with 16 bases between. The germline V gene has CDR1 LNHDA and CDR2 SQIVND (reference sequence). The PCR made use of 60 Vbeta and 13 Jbeta primers. The repertoire was sequenced with immunoSEQ multiplex PCR; TCRdb's copy has only in-frame clones and lacks some. The sample lists roughly 170,000 clones, 75% to 85% occurring once. The V and J genes are TRBV19 and TRBJ2-7, with a weak D call TRBD2 (5 bases). What was sequenced was PBMCs. The receptor's source is a man aged 25 to 45 in good health and CMV-seropositive. The CDR3 DNA is TGTGCCAGTAGTGGGCGGACGGCGCGGGCCTACGAGCAGTACTTC. Residues: CASSGRTARAYEQYF.